Listed here are 28 T cell receptor beta chains from one sample, sequenced in a study of T cells after yellow fever vaccination (dated by TCRdb to between 2019 and 2020). Libraries were prepared through 5' RACE. Sequenced using an Illumina HiSeq 2500. In-frame beta chains were kept once TCRdb had trimmed the public reads at Q25 with fastp and called clones with MiXCR. Duplicate CDR3 protein sequences are folded into a single record with the most common DNA and genes. The table for this sample lists 250,000 to 300,000 distinct CDR3 sequences; 10% to 15% of them were counted only once. The ten most abundant clones make up roughly 0.5% of the sample. The treatment or condition label on this specimen signifies: live attenuated yellow fever vaccine strain. Sequences were derived from CD4+ T cells sorted from PBMCs, sampled 45 days after the yellow fever booster vaccination. The receptors here all came from a man aged 30 to 45 who received the YFV17D yellow fever vaccine.

This clonotype turned up a few times. The chain joins TRBV5-1 to TRBJ2-1, with TRBD2 matching 7 bases. The CDR3 loop spans 13 amino acids. Germline values: CDR1 SGHRS, CDR2 YFSETQ. Losses at the gene ends were 1 base for V and 8 bases for J; bases not matched to a gene: 3. CDR3 sequence: CASSLPAGYEQFF. In nucleotides, the CDR3 is TGCGCCAGCAGCTTGCCAGCGGGGTATGAGCAGTTCTTC.

The rearrangement links TRBV20-1 to TRBJ2-1, with no clear D. V was shortened by 0 bases and J by 3 bases, with 9 bases between the two germline ends. CDR1 is DFQATT, CDR2 SNEGSKA, per germline (reference sequence). This CDR3 contains 14 residues. For the CDR3, the DNA is TGCAGTGCTAGAGATAATGGTGGCTACAATGAGCAGTTCTTC. Translating gives CSARDNGGYNEQFF.

This chain uses TRBV12-3 or TRBV12-4 with TRBJ2-6, with D maybe TRBD2 (5 bases). The CDR3 spans 14 residues. Trimming removed 5 bases from V and 2 bases from J, with 7 bases in between. CDR3 sequence: CASSTGAGANVLTF. DNA of the CDR3: TGTGCCAGCAGTACCGGGGCTGGGGCCAACGTCCTGACTTTC.

The genes are TRBV5-1 and TRBJ1-1, with D perhaps matching TRBD1 (6 bases). Germline V lookup: CDR1 SGHRS, CDR2 YFSETQ. This CDR3 is 15 amino acids long. V lost 4 bases, J lost 3 bases, and 16 bases lay in between. CDR3 residues: CASSAPERGHTEAFF. The CDR3 DNA reads as TGCGCCAGCAGCGCCCCGGAGCGGGGGCACACTGAAGCTTTCTTT.

This clonotype was found a few times. V and J are TRBV6-2 or TRBV6-3 and TRBJ2-1; 10 nucleotides match TRBD2. With 7 bases clipped from V and 0 bases from J, the junction kept 9 bases outside the gene matches. Germline CDR1 is MNHEY and CDR2 is SVGEGT. The CDR3 consists of 17 residues. The CDR3 region has the DNA TGTGCCAGCAATAGCGGACTAGCGGTTCACTCCTACAATGAGCAGTTCTTC. This encodes CASNSGLAVHSYNEQFF.

This clonotype was counted many times. The chain couples TRBV7-2 to TRBJ2-3; D is ambiguous. V gave up 5 bases and J gave up 0 bases, with 6 bases separating them. This CDR3 contains 13 residues. Germline lookup yields CDR1 SGHTA and CDR2 FQGNSA. The CDR3 DNA reads as TGTGCCAGCAGCCCCGGCAGCACAGATACGCAGTATTTT. It yields the protein CASSPGSTDTQYF.

Written as DNA, the CDR3 is TGCAGTGCTAGAGACGGGGACAGGGGATATAGAGATACGCAGTATTTT. Encoded protein: CSARDGDRGYRDTQYF. The chain has TRBV20-1 and TRBJ2-3, with 10 bases aligning to TRBD1. Germline V lookup: CDR1 DFQATT, CDR2 SNEGSKA (reference sequence). The CDR3 is made up of 16 amino acids. With 0 bases clipped from V and 5 bases from J, the junction kept 8 bases outside the gene matches.

The V gene is TRBV20-1, the J gene TRBJ2-5, with 10 bases lining up with TRBD2. The V gene end was trimmed by 6 bases and the J gene end by 2 bases; junction bases not matched to a gene: 9. The germline V gene has CDR1 DFQATT and CDR2 SNEGSKA (reference sequence). The CDR3 sequence is 15 residues long. Written as DNA, the CDR3 is TGCAGTGCGGTCTTTAGCGGGGGGCCACAAGAGACCCAGTACTTC. It encodes CSAVFSGGPQETQYF.

In its sample, this clonotype was seen a few times. The rearrangement uses TRBV12-3 or TRBV12-4 and TRBJ1-2; 9 bases line up with TRBD1. V trimming: 7 bases; J trimming: 7 bases; junction bases outside the gene matches: 10. The CDR3 is 14 amino acids. The CDR3 protein is CASNRDREIGGYTF. The CDR3 bases are TGTGCCAGCAACAGGGACAGGGAGATAGGTGGCTACACCTTC.

This clonotype was counted a few times. The chain recombines TRBV7-9 with TRBJ2-7; possibly TRBD1 or TRBD2 for D (5 bases each). V was cut by 5 bases and J by 7 bases, with 18 bases left in between. Germline V gene data show CDR1 as SEHNR and CDR2 as FQNEAQ (reference sequence). This CDR3 is 14 amino acids long. The CDR3 loop reads CASSRPSGANEQYF. In DNA form, the CDR3 reads TGTGCCAGCAGCCGTCCTTCCGGGGCCAATGAGCAGTACTTC.

There are a few counts of this clonotype. The rearrangement links TRBV7-2 to TRBJ2-5; the D gene is possibly TRBD2 (6 bases). The V end was cut by 4 bases, the J end by 4 bases, with 13 bases between. This CDR3 is 14 amino acids long. Germline V lookup: CDR1 SGHTA, CDR2 FQGNSA. The CDR3 region has the DNA TGTGCCAGCAGCTCTGATGGGGGGTCAGAGACCCAGTACTTC. Encoded protein: CASSSDGGSETQYF.

V is TRBV5-1 and J is TRBJ1-1; unclear D gene. Germline-derived CDR1 and CDR2 are SGHRS and YFSETQ. Trimming cost V 2 bases and J 1 base, with 9 bases left between them. The CDR3 covers 14 residues. The CDR3 loop is CASSFRTPNTEAFF. CDR3 DNA: TGCGCCAGCAGCTTTAGGACCCCGAACACTGAAGCTTTCTTT.

The table lists this clonotype with a few counts. V and J are TRBV28 and TRBJ2-3; D is unresolved. The CDR3 covers 14 residues. Germline lookup yields CDR1 MDHEN and CDR2 SYDVKM. Between the trimmed V and J ends, which lost 1 base and 1 base, there was a span of 6 bases. CDR3: CASSLYSGTDTQYF. CDR3 nucleotide sequence: TGTGCCAGCAGTTTATACAGCGGCACAGATACGCAGTATTTT.

A few counts support this clonotype. V usage is TRBV27 and J usage is TRBJ1-4; 7 nucleotides match TRBD1. The CDR3 has 14 amino acids. Trimming at V came to 9 bases and at J to 5 bases, leaving 9 bases not matched to a gene. Germline CDR1 and CDR2: MNHEY and SMNVEV (reference sequence). In DNA, the CDR3 is TGTGCCAGTGCCTTCGGGACAGTGAATGAAAAACTGTTTTTT. It is translated as CASAFGTVNEKLFF.

V is TRBV5-1 and J is TRBJ2-7, with TRBD2 as a possible D gene (6 bases). Germline loops: CDR1 SGHRS, CDR2 YFSETQ. The CDR3 runs to 15 residues. Trimming cost V 2 bases and J 4 bases, with 16 bases left between them. The CDR3 protein is CASSFPGGSTYEQYF. CDR3 in DNA: TGCGCCAGCAGCTTTCCTGGAGGGAGCACATACGAGCAGTACTTC.

This chain joins TRBV20-1 and TRBJ1-2; a possible D gene is TRBD1 (6 bases). This CDR3 contains 13 residues. From germline, CDR1 is DFQATT and CDR2 SNEGSKA (reference sequence). Trimming stripped 5 bases from V and 1 base from J, with 11 bases between. CDR3 protein: CSARGGGNYGYTF. CDR3 DNA: TGCAGTGCTCGAGGGGGGGGTAACTATGGCTACACCTTC.

This chain joins TRBV20-1 and TRBJ2-7; D might be TRBD2 (5 bases). The CDR3 consists of 14 residues. Germline V gene lookup returns CDR1 DFQATT and CDR2 SNEGSKA (reference sequence). V was shortened by 5 bases and J by 0 bases, with 14 bases between the two germline ends. DNA for the CDR3: TGCAGTGCTGCCGGACTGCAATACTCCTACGAGCAGTACTTC. Translating it yields CSAAGLQYSYEQYF.

This chain uses TRBV27 with TRBJ2-3; TRBD2 is a possible D gene (6 bases). The V end was cut by 3 bases, the J end by 1 base, with 11 bases between. CDR3 size: 15 residues. Per germline, CDR1 MNHEY and CDR2 SMNVEV (reference sequence). The CDR3 sequence is CASSFKRVGTDTQYF. For the CDR3, the DNA is TGTGCCAGCAGTTTCAAGCGGGTGGGCACAGATACGCAGTATTTT.

The chain has TRBV20-1 and TRBJ2-7; D might be TRBD2 (6 bases). The CDR3 totals 15 residues. Germline CDR1 and CDR2: DFQATT and SNEGSKA (reference sequence). Trimming cost V 3 bases and J 5 bases, with 20 bases left between them. The CDR3 sequence is CSASGGAGFGHEQYF. Written as DNA, the CDR3 is TGCAGTGCTAGTGGTGGGGCGGGATTCGGACACGAGCAGTACTTC.

The J gene is TRBJ2-7, the V gene TRBV3-1, with D possibly called TRBD1 or TRBD2 (5 bases each). CDR1 and CDR2 (germline): LGHDT, YNNKEL (reference sequence). The V and J ends lost 3 bases and 0 bases respectively, with 12 bases between them. The CDR3 loop spans 15 amino acids. CDR3 region: CASSHAPGSSYEQYF. The CDR3 nucleotides read TGTGCCAGCAGCCATGCCCCAGGGAGCTCCTACGAGCAGTACTTC.

This clonotype was seen a handful of times. The gene calls are TRBV5-1 and TRBJ2-2, with TRBD1 as a possible D gene (6 bases). This CDR3 comprises 15 residues. The germline V gene encodes CDR1 SGHRS and CDR2 YFSETQ. Between the trimmed V and J ends, which lost 6 bases and 1 base, there was a span of 13 bases. CDR3 loop: CASNVGQLNTGELFF. CDR3 DNA sequence: TGCGCCAGCAACGTGGGACAACTGAACACCGGGGAGCTGTTTTTT. Filled out from reference TRBV5-1 and TRBJ2-2, the complete variable domain reads KAGVTQTPRYLIKTRGQQVTLSCSPISGHRSVSWYQQTPGQGLQFLFEYFSETQRNKGNFPGRFSGRQFSNSRSEMNVSTLELGDSALYLCASNVGQLNTGELFFGEGSRLTVL.

V and J are TRBV20-1 and TRBJ2-7, with 8 bases that match TRBD1. Germline V gene data show CDR1 as DFQATT and CDR2 as SNEGSKA (reference sequence). The CDR3 runs to 13 residues. V was clipped by 8 bases and J by 3 bases; unmatched bases: 9. This CDR3 is CSLPGGTGYEQYF. CDR3 nucleotide sequence: TGCAGTCTTCCAGGGGGCACGGGCTACGAGCAGTACTTC.

The V gene is TRBV19, the J gene TRBJ2-1; no firm D call. Germline V gene sequence: CDR1 LNHDA, CDR2 SQIVND (reference sequence). The germline V and J ends were trimmed by 3 bases and 3 bases, with 0 bases remaining between them. The CDR3 totals 11 residues. The CDR3 bases are TGTGCCAGTAGTATCTACAATGAGCAGTTCTTC. It yields the protein CASSIYNEQFF.

This clonotype was picked up a small number of times. The rearrangement joins TRBV5-4 to TRBJ2-2, with D maybe TRBD2 (5 bases). This CDR3 is 15 amino acids long. Trimming removed 0 bases from V and 4 bases from J, with 10 bases in between. CDR1 SGHNT and CDR2 YYREEE come from the germline V gene (reference sequence). CDR3 protein: CASSLDTEVTGELFF. DNA for the CDR3: TGTGCCAGCAGCTTGGACACGGAGGTCACCGGGGAGCTGTTTTTT.

This clonotype was observed a handful of times. This chain joins TRBV2 and TRBJ2-3; D possibly corresponds to TRBD2 (5 bases). The CDR3 totals 15 residues. V lost 2 bases and J 2 bases, leaving 11 bases between the germline ends. In germline, CDR1 is SNHLY, CDR2 FYNNEI. The CDR3 DNA follows: TGTGCCAGCAGTGAAACTAGTAAGGTCACAGATACGCAGTATTTT. Translated: CASSETSKVTDTQYF.

The table lists this clonotype with a few counts. The chain combines TRBV20-1 with TRBJ2-7; possible D gene TRBD2, 6 bases. CDR1 and CDR2 from the germline V gene are DFQATT and SNEGSKA (reference sequence). V lost 5 bases, J lost 6 bases, and 17 bases lay in between. The CDR3 is 13 amino acids. The chain's CDR3 is CSAWRVGPSEQYF. Here the CDR3 DNA reads TGCAGTGCTTGGAGGGTGGGACCTTCCGAGCAGTACTTC.

The rearrangement joins TRBV7-9 to TRBJ1-1; no firm D call. CDR3 length: 10 amino acids. V lost 9 bases, J lost 11 bases, and 13 bases lay in between. CDR1 and CDR2 (germline): SEHNR, FQNEAQ (reference sequence). CDR3 DNA sequence: TGTGCCAGTCCCTCTTTGGACGCTTTCTTT. Translating gives CASPSLDAFF.

This clonotype was recorded at least ten times. The chain employs TRBV7-2 and TRBJ2-4, with D unclear. Germline CDR1 and CDR2: SGHTA and FQGNSA. The CDR3 contains 14 residues. The V and J ends lost 0 bases and 7 bases respectively, with 10 bases between them. The CDR3, as DNA: TGTGCCAGCAGCTTAGCCACAGCAAAGAACATTCAGTACTTC. This translates into CASSLATAKNIQYF.